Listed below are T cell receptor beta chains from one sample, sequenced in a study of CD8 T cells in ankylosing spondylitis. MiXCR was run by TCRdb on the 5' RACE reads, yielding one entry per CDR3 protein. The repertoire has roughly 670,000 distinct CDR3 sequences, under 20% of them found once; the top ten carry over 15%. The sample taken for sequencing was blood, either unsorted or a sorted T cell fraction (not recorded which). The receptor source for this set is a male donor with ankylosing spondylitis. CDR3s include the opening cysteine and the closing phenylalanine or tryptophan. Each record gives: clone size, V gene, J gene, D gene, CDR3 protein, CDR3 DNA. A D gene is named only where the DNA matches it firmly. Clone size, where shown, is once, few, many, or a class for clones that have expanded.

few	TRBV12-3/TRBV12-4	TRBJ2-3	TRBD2	CASSRSGRNADTQYF	TGTGCCAGCAGCCGTAGCGGGAGGAACGCAGATACGCAGTATTTT
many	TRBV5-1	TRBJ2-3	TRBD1	CASSLRQGHTDTQYF	TGCGCCAGCAGCCTACGACAGGGGCACACAGATACGCAGTATTTT
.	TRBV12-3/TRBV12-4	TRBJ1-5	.	CASSFGKANQPQHF	TGTGCCAGCAGTTTTGGTAAAGCAAATCAGCCCCAGCATTTT
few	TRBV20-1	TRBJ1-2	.	CSARAQMGGYTF	TGCAGTGCTAGAGCACAAATGGGGGGCTACACCTTC
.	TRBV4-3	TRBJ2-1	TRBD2	CASSQVLAGDLYNEQFF	TGCGCCAGCAGCCAAGTATTGGCGGGAGACCTCTACAATGAGCAGTTCTTC
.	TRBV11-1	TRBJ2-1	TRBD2	CASSLESGLAYASYNEQFF	TGTGCCAGCAGCTTAGAGTCCGGACTAGCGTACGCCTCGTACAATGAGCAGTTCTTC
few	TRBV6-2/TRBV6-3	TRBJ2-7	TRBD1	CASSYSMSTGGLHEQYF	TGTGCCAGCAGTTACTCGATGTCCACAGGGGGTTTGCACGAGCAGTACTTC
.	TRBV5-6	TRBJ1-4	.	CASSLEENEKLFF	TGTGCCAGCAGCTTAGAGGAGAATGAAAAACTGTTTTTT
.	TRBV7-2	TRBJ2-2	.	CASSLGDRVGGELFF	TGTGCCAGCAGCTTGGGCGATAGGGTTGGCGGGGAGCTGTTTTTT
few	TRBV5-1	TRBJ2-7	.	CASSLIDMESEQYF	TGCGCCAGCAGCTTGATCGATATGGAATCCGAGCAGTACTTC
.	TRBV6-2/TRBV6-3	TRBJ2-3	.	CASSYLAGTRTDTQYF	TGTGCCAGCAGTTACTTGGCAGGGACGAGGACAGATACGCAGTATTTT
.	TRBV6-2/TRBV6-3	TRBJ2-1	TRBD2	CAILAGGRGNEQFF	TGTGCCATCCTAGCGGGAGGGAGGGGTAATGAGCAGTTCTTC
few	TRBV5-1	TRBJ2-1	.	CASSLGVRDDYNEQFF	TGCGCCAGCAGCTTGGGAGTCCGGGACGACTACAATGAGCAGTTCTTC
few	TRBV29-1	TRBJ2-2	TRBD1	CSVSGQGPGELFF	TGCAGCGTTTCAGGACAGGGGCCCGGGGAGCTGTTTTTT
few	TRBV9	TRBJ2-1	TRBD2	CARRTSGRATGDEQFF	TGTGCCAGACGGACTAGCGGGAGGGCGACGGGAGATGAGCAGTTCTTC
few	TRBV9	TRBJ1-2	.	CASSDPVEGLNYGYTF	TGTGCCAGCAGTGACCCCGTGGAGGGCCTCAACTATGGCTACACCTTC
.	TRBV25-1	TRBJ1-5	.	CASSGYNRPPPQHF	TGTGCCAGCAGTGGATACAACCGCCCACCGCCCCAGCATTTT
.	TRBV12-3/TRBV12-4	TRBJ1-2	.	CASSLGVRGHYGYTF	TGTGCCAGCAGTTTAGGGGTCAGGGGTCACTATGGCTACACCTTC
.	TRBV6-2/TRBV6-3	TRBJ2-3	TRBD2	CASRPPGLTSDTQYF	TGTGCCAGCAGGCCTCCGGGACTAACATCAGATACGCAGTATTTT
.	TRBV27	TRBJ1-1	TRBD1	CASSLVTGGTEAFF	TGTGCCAGCAGTTTAGTTACAGGGGGCACTGAAGCTTTCTTT
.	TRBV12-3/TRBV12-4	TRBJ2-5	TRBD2	CASSLGLAGAGSGDF	TGTGCCAGCAGTTTGGGGCTAGCGGGCGCCGGGTCAGGGGACTTC
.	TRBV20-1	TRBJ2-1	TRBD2	CSARDFLAGQRGDEQFF	TGCAGTGCTAGAGATTTCCTAGCGGGCCAAAGAGGGGATGAGCAGTTCTTC
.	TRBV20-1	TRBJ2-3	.	CSAEDTQYF	TGCAGTGCCGAAGATACGCAGTATTTT
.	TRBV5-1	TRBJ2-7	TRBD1	CASSLALGQSYEQYF	TGCGCCAGCAGCTTGGCCCTGGGACAGTCCTACGAGCAGTACTTC
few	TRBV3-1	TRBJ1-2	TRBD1	CASSPGTGELYGYTF	TGTGCCAGCAGCCCCGGGACAGGGGAACTCTATGGCTACACCTTC
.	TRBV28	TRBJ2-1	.	CASKPQGALYNEQFF	TGTGCCAGCAAACCCCAGGGAGCCCTATACAATGAGCAGTTCTTC
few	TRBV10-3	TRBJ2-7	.	CAISEYTYEQYF	TGTGCCATCAGTGAGTACACCTACGAGCAGTACTTC
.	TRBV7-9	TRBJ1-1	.	CASSLKNTGDRRAFF	TGTGCCAGCAGCTTAAAAAATACAGGTGACCGGCGGGCTTTCTTT
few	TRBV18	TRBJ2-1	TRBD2	CASSPSSGGVSYNEQFF	TGTGCCAGCTCACCGAGTAGCGGGGGGGTCTCCTACAATGAGCAGTTCTTC
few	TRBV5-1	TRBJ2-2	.	CASTSAASPNTGELFF	TGCGCCAGCACCTCAGCGGCGTCCCCGAACACCGGGGAGCTGTTTTTT